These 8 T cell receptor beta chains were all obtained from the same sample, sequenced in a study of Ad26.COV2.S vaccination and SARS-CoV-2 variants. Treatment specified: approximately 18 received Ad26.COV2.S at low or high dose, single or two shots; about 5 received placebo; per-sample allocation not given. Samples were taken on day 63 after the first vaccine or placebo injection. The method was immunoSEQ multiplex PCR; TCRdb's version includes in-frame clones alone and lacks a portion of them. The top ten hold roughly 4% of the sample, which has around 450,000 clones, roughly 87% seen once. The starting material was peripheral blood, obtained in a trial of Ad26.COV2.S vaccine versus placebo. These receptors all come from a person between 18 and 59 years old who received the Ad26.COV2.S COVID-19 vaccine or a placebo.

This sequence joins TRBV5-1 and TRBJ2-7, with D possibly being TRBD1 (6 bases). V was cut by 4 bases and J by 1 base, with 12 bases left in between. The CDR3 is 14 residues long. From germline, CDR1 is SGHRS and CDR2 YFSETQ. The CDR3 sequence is CASSPYRDSYEQYF. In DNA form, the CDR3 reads TGCGCCAGCAGCCCGTACAGGGATTCCTACGAGCAGTACTTC.

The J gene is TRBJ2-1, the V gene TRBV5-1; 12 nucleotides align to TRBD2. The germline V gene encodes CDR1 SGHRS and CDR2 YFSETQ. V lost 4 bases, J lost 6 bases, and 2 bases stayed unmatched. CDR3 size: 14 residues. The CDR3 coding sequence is TGCGCCAGCAGCAGGACTAGCGGGATCAATGAGCAGTTCTTC. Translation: CASSRTSGINEQFF.

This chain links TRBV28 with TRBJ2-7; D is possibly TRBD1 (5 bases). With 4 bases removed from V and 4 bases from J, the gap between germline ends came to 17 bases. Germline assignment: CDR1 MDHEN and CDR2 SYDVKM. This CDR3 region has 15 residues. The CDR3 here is CASSSPMGLTYEQYF. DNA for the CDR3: TGTGCCAGCAGTTCCCCCATGGGGCTTACGTACGAGCAGTACTTC.

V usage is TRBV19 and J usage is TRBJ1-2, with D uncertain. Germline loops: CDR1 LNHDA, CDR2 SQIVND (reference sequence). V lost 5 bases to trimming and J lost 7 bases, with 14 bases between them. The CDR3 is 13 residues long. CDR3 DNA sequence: TGTGCCAGTAGTTCCTCCTACCCGGTTGGCTACACCTTC. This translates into CASSSSYPVGYTF.

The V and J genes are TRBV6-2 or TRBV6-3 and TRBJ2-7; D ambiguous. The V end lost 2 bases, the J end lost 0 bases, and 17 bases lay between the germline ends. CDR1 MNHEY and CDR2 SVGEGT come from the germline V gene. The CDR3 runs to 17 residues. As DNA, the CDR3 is TGTGCCAGCAGTTACCCGTCGGACCTCCTCCCCTCCTACGAGCAGTACTTC. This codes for CASSYPSDLLPSYEQYF.

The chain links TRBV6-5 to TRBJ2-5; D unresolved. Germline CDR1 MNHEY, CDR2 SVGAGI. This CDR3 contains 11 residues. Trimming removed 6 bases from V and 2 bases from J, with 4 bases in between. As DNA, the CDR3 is TGTGCCAGCAGGCGGCAAGAGACCCAGTACTTC. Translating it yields CASRRQETQYF.

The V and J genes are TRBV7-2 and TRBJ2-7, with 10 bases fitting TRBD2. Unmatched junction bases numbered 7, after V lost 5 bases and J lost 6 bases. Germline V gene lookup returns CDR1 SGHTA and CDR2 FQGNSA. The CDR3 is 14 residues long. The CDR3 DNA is TGTGCCAGCAGCCTCAGCGGGAGGGCCGCCGAGCAGTACTTC. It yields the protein CASSLSGRAAEQYF.

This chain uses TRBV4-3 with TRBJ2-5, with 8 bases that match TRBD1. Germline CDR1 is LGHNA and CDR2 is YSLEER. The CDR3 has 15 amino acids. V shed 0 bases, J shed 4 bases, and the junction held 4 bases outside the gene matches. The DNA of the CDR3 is TGCGCCAGCAGCCAAGATTTGACAGGGGTAGAGACCCAGTACTTC. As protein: CASSQDLTGVETQYF.